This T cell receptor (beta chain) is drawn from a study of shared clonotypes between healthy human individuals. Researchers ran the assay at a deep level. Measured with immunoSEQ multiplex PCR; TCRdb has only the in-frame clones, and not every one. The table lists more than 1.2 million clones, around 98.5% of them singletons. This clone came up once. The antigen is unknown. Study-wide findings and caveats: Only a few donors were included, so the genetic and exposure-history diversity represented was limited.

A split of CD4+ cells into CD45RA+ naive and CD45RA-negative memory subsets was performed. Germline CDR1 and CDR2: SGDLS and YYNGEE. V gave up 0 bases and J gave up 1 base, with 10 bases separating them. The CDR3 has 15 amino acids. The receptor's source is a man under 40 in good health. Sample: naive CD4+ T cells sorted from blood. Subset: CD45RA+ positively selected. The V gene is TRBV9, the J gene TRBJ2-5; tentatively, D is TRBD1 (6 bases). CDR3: CASSVVGTSQETQYF. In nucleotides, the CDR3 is TGTGCCAGCAGCGTAGTCGGGACATCCCAAGAGACCCAGTACTTC.